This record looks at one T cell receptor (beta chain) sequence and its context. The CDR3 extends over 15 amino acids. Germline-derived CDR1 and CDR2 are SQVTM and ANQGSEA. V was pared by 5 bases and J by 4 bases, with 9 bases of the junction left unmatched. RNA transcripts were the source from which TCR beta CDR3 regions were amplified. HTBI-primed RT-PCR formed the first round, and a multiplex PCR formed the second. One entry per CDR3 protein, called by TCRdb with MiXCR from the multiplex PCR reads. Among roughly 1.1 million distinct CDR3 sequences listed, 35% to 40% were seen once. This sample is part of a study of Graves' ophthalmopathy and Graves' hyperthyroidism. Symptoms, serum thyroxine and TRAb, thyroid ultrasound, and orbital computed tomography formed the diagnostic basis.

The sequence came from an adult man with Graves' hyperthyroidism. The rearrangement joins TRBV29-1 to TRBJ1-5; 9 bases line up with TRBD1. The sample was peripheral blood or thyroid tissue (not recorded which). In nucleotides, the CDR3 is TGCAGCGTTATCCCCTCCGGGACAGGGAATCAGCCCCAGCATTTT. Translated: CSVIPSGTGNQPQHF.